This TCR beta chain originates from a study of blood T cell repertoires in COVID-19. Study details: Material from acute and convalescent COVID-19 was sourced from the United States, Italy and Spain.

Original methodology: Estimation of nucleated cell counts relied on the amplification of reference gene primers. Only in-frame clones appear in the TCRdb table, and some are missing; sequencing was by immunoSEQ multiplex PCR. V and J calls and clone size are copied from that table; D and trimming were computed from the DNA. The data hold hundreds of thousands of clones, with around 88% observed a single time. The CDR3 totals 17 residues. V was pared by 1 base and J by 1 base, with 5 bases of the junction left unmatched. The V gene's germline CDR1 is SGHTA and CDR2 FQGNSA. Input material: PBMCs or T cells enriched from blood (not recorded which). The rearrangement links TRBV7-2 to TRBJ2-4; 9 bases map to TRBD2. The TCR originated in a woman aged 40 to 49 who had recovered from COVID-19. The CDR3 bases are TGTGCCAGCAGCTTAGTAGCGGGAGTCCGGGCCAAAAACATTCAGTACTTC. Its translation is CASSLVAGVRAKNIQYF.